The clone carrying this TCR beta chain was found many times. The entry originates in a study of molecular identifiers for immune sequencing clone quantification. As previously described, bulk TCR libraries were made using listed TCR primers. TCRdb analysed the PCR reads with MiXCR anew, one entry per CDR3 protein. The repertoire holds about 320,000 distinct CDR3 sequences, with over 20% as singletons. The germline V and J ends were trimmed by 4 bases and 0 bases, with 19 bases remaining between them. The germline V gene encodes CDR1 SGHRS and CDR2 YFSETQ. CDR3 length equals 17 residues. Sorting recovered naive CD8 T cells on a CD8+CD4-CCR7+CD45RA+ profile.

The sequence derives from a human donor in good health. Some libraries in this study had Jurkat cell RNA spiked in. The sample taken for sequencing was naive CD8+ T cells from blood, with Jurkat cell RNA spiked in. The subset denotes: FACS-sorted CD8+CD4-CCR7+CD45RA+ naive T cells. The rearrangement uses TRBV5-1 and TRBJ2-5; D is possibly TRBD2 (5 bases). CDR3 amino acids: CASSPMDSSWYQETQYF. CDR3 coding DNA: TGCGCCAGCAGCCCGATGGACTCGTCGTGGTACCAAGAGACCCAGTACTTC.